These 16 T cell receptor beta chains were sequenced from one sample in a study of post-analysis software for immune sequencing data. Study results and limitations: Five or six TRBV segments, TRBV5-6, TRBV5-1 and TRBV20-1 among them, were found more frequent in patients than controls.

The antigens of these receptors remain unknown. TCR beta cDNA libraries had unique molecular identifiers. MiXCR, run by TCRdb on the PCR reads, gives a single entry per CDR3 protein. The sample consists of about 200,000 distinct CDR3 sequences, roughly 30% of them appearing once. Sequenced material: blood. All receptors come from a girl aged 2 to 17 with multiple sclerosis.

This clonotype has only a few counts. This chain joins TRBV15 and TRBJ2-7; perhaps TRBD1 as D (5 bases). This CDR3 spans 15 amino acids. Per the germline V gene, CDR1 is LNHNV and CDR2 is YYDKDF (reference sequence). V lost 3 bases and J 4 bases, leaving 16 bases between the germline ends. Here the CDR3 DNA reads TGTGCCACCAGCAGCTCACAGGAGTCAGGTTACGAGCAGTACTTC. Its protein product is CATSSSQESGYEQYF.

The chain has TRBV5-1 and TRBJ2-2; D is undetermined. Between the trimmed V and J ends, which lost 9 bases and 3 bases, there was a span of 9 bases. Germline V lookup: CDR1 SGHRS, CDR2 YFSETQ. The CDR3 has 12 residues. The CDR3 is CAIPGDTGELFF. Here the CDR3 DNA reads TGCGCCATCCCAGGAGACACCGGGGAGCTGTTTTTT.

This clonotype appeared a few times. This chain uses TRBV4-1 with TRBJ2-3, with 8 bases matching TRBD2. The CDR3 runs 17 residues. V was pared by 2 bases and J by 0 bases, with 7 bases of the junction left unmatched. CDR1 and CDR2 (germline): MGHRA, YSYEKL. This chain's CDR3 is CASSQRLARPSTDTQYF. CDR3 coding DNA: TGCGCCAGCAGCCAAAGACTAGCGAGGCCTAGCACAGATACGCAGTATTTT.

As regards this clonotype: This sequence may be a read error, since a much larger clone differs from it by one base. The rearrangement uses TRBV29-1 and TRBJ2-7; D is unresolved. The germline V and J ends were trimmed by 1 base and 3 bases, with 4 bases remaining between them. The CDR3 extends over 11 amino acids. In germline, CDR1 is SQVTM, CDR2 ANQGSEA. Here the CDR3 reads CSVEVVYEQYF. CDR3 nucleotide sequence: TGCAGCGTTGAAGTGGTCTACGAGCAGTACTTC.

This clonotype was counted ten times or more. CDR3 DNA: TGTGCCAGCAGCTTATATTCAGGGGACTCCTACGAGCAGTACTTC. This gives the protein CASSLYSGDSYEQYF. The genes are TRBV7-3 and TRBJ2-7; tentative D call: TRBD1 (6 bases). The CDR3 sequence is 15 residues long. CDR1 is SGHTA and CDR2 is FQGTGA in the germline V gene. The V end lost 2 bases, the J end lost 0 bases, and 11 bases lay between the germline ends.

A word on this clonotype: Since a much larger clone is just one base distant, this may be a read error. The chain couples TRBV20-1 to TRBJ2-5, with a weak D call TRBD2 (6 bases). V dropped 0 bases and J dropped 4 bases, with 12 bases sitting between them. Germline lookup yields CDR1 DFQATT and CDR2 SNEGSKA (reference sequence). This CDR3 has 14 residues. CDR3: CSARDLQGGETQYF. CDR3 bases: TGCAGTGCTAGAGATCTCCAGGGAGGAGAGACCCAGTACTTC.

This clonotype was counted ten times or more. The gene calls are TRBV20-1 and TRBJ2-3; 11 bases are a match to TRBD2. This CDR3 has 15 amino acids. Germline lookup yields CDR1 DFQATT and CDR2 SNEGSKA (reference sequence). With V trimmed by 4 bases and J by 4 bases, 7 bases remained unmatched. DNA for the CDR3: TGCAGTGCTACTACTAGCGGGAGTTTATCAGATACGCAGTATTTT. It encodes CSATTSGSLSDTQYF.

About this clonotype: A single base separates this from a much larger clone, so it may be a read error. This chain uses TRBV20-1 with TRBJ2-1, with 7 bases identical to TRBD2. V was clipped by 6 bases and J by 9 bases; unmatched bases: 20. The CDR3 is 16 amino acids. Germline V gene data show CDR1 as DFQATT and CDR2 as SNEGSKA (reference sequence). DNA for the CDR3: TGCAGTGCCCGCCCAGGACTAACGGGAGGTATGGCTGAGCAGTTCTTC. It encodes CSARPGLTGGMAEQFF.

The sample holds many counts of this clonotype. The V and J genes are TRBV29-1 and TRBJ2-1, with 16 nucleotides matching TRBD2. The CDR3 loop spans 14 amino acids. Germline V CDR1 and CDR2: SQVTM, ANQGSEA. V dropped 6 bases and J dropped 10; count of bases not matched to a gene: 6. The DNA of the CDR3 is TGCAGCGTGGGGGGACTAGCGGGAGGGGAGGAGCAGTTCTTC. It is translated as CSVGGLAGGEEQFF.

In this sample, this clonotype turned up many times. This chain links TRBV29-1 with TRBJ2-5; 10 bases map to TRBD1. Germline V CDR1 and CDR2: SQVTM, ANQGSEA. The J segment lost 1 base and the V segment lost 7 bases, leaving 6 bases of the junction unmatched. CDR3 length: 14 amino acids. The CDR3 protein is CSGTGTGAQETQYF. CDR3 nucleotides: TGCAGCGGCACCGGGACAGGGGCCCAAGAGACCCAGTACTTC.

The V call is TRBV20-1, the J call TRBJ2-3, with D tentatively TRBD2 (6 bases). Germline lookup yields CDR1 DFQATT and CDR2 SNEGSKA (reference sequence). The CDR3 loop spans 14 amino acids. V shed 0 bases and J shed 7 bases, with 14 bases lying between them. The DNA of the CDR3 is TGCAGTGCTAGAGATATGGGGGGAGTGTATACGCAGTATTTT. Amino acids: CSARDMGGVYTQYF.

This clonotype was seen repeatedly, ten times or more. The rearrangement links TRBV20-1 to TRBJ2-5; possible D gene TRBD2, 5 bases. V was shortened by 6 bases and J by 0 bases, with 11 bases between the two germline ends. This CDR3 is built from 13 residues. Looked up from germline, CDR1 is DFQATT and CDR2 is SNEGSKA (reference sequence). CDR3 nucleotide sequence: TGCAGTGCCCCGGAGGTGTACCAAGAGACCCAGTACTTC. Its protein is CSAPEVYQETQYF.

The chain carries TRBV20-1 and TRBJ1-5, with D perhaps TRBD1 (5 bases). Germline V gene data show CDR1 as DFQATT and CDR2 as SNEGSKA (reference sequence). This CDR3 comprises 14 residues. Trimming pared 1 base from V and 1 base from J, leaving 8 bases between. The CDR3 sequence: CSARGSGSNQPQHF. CDR3 DNA: TGCAGTGCTAGAGGGTCAGGGAGCAATCAGCCCCAGCATTTT.

The chain joins TRBV20-1 to TRBJ1-4, with TRBD1 as a possible D gene (5 bases). The germline CDR1 and CDR2 sequences are DFQATT and SNEGSKA (reference sequence). The CDR3 has 14 amino acids. Trimming stripped 3 bases from V and 0 bases from J, with 8 bases between. The CDR3 DNA follows: TGCAGTGCTAGGGGACCGCCAACTAATGAAAAACTGTTTTTT. It specifies CSARGPPTNEKLFF.

Points on this clonotype: A clone one base away is much larger, so this may be a read error. This sequence joins TRBV28 and TRBJ2-1, with D perhaps TRBD2 (6 bases). The DNA end is more similar to TRBJ2-7, so the J call may be wrong. The germline CDR1 and CDR2 sequences are MDHEN and SYDVKM. This CDR3 has 15 amino acids. This CDR3 reads CASSLVGSSYNEQYF. CDR3 nucleotide sequence: TGTGCCAGCAGTTTAGTCGGGAGCTCCTACAATGAGCAGTACTTC.

This clonotype has just one count. A read error may explain this, as a much larger clone is one base away. The CDR3 DNA reads TGCAGTGCTTCCCGACGGGGGCACTCCTACGAGCAGTACTTC. This sequence encodes CSASRRGHSYEQYF. The rearrangement uses TRBV20-1 and TRBJ2-7; D is possibly TRBD1 or TRBD2 (6 bases each). CDR1 DFQATT and CDR2 SNEGSKA come from the germline V gene (reference sequence). This CDR3 is 14 amino acids long. V was trimmed by 5 bases and J by 0 bases, leaving 14 bases between them.